Listed below are T cell receptor beta chains from one sample, sequenced in a study of cytomegalovirus exposure and HLA in healthy donors. Profiled with immunoSEQ multiplex PCR; TCRdb holds only in-frame clones, not every one. The sample has hundreds of thousands of clones; over 70% are singletons. Sequenced material: PBMCs. Receptor source: a woman in her twenties or thirties in good health and CMV-seropositive. The CDR3 runs from the conserved cysteine through the conserved F or W. A D gene is named only where the DNA matches it firmly. Clone sizes are given selectively: once, few, many, or a class where the clone is expanded.

v_call,j_call,d_call,clone_size,cdr3_aa,cdr3_nt
TRBV18,TRBJ1-2,TRBD1,few,CASSSTQGAHGYTF,TGTGCCAGCTCCTCAACACAGGGGGCGCATGGCTACACCTTC
TRBV6-5,TRBJ2-7,NA,once,CASGLKWDYEQYF,TGTGCCAGCGGATTAAAGTGGGATTACGAGCAGTACTTC
TRBV14,TRBJ1-1,NA,NA,CASSQDRGTEAFF,TGTGCCAGCAGCCAAGATCGGGGGACTGAAGCTTTCTTT
TRBV28,TRBJ1-1,TRBD1,NA,CASSPRQGLSPEAFF,TGTGCCAGCAGTCCAAGACAGGGGTTATCCCCGGAAGCTTTCTTT
TRBV4-1,TRBJ2-4,NA,NA,CASSQGGGTNIQYF,TGCGCCAGCAGCCAAGGTGGGGGGACGAACATTCAGTACTTC
TRBV7-2,TRBJ2-4,NA,NA,CASSFIAKNIQYF,TGTGCCAGCAGCTTTATAGCCAAAAACATTCAGTACTTC
TRBV29-1,TRBJ1-2,NA,NA,CSVDRALDYGYTF,TGCAGCGTTGACCGGGCTCTCGACTATGGCTACACCTTC
TRBV10-3,TRBJ2-4,TRBD2,NA,CAISRGLAGRDIQYF,TGTGCCATCAGCCGGGGACTAGCGGGAAGGGACATTCAGTACTTC
TRBV10-1,TRBJ1-2,NA,many,CASSPQGVEGGYTF,TGCGCCAGCAGTCCCCAGGGAGTTGAGGGTGGCTACACCTTC
TRBV28,TRBJ2-7,NA,NA,CASSSTGTSRGQYF,TGTGCCAGCAGTTCTACCGGGACTTCTCGCGGGCAGTACTTC
TRBV18,TRBJ2-7,NA,once,CASSPRVAQLYEQYF,TGTGCCAGCTCACCACGGGTAGCACAGCTCTACGAGCAGTACTTC
TRBV20-1,TRBJ2-1,NA,NA,CSAKGGMQQFF,TGCAGTGCTAAGGGTGGAATGCAGCAGTTCTTC
TRBV15,TRBJ2-2,TRBD1,NA,CATSRDSTGTGAGELFF,TGTGCCACCAGCAGAGATTCGACCGGGACAGGGGCCGGGGAGCTGTTTTTT
TRBV27,TRBJ2-1,TRBD2,NA,CASTSSGRIFNEQFF,TGTGCCAGCACCTCTAGCGGGAGGATATTCAATGAGCAGTTCTTC
TRBV27,TRBJ2-1,TRBD2,NA,CASCLRAGDWYNEQFF,TGTGCCAGTTGTTTAAGAGCGGGAGATTGGTACAATGAGCAGTTCTTC
TRBV6-1,TRBJ1-5,NA,once,CASSEAKGINQPQHF,TGTGCCAGCAGTGAAGCGAAGGGGATCAATCAGCCCCAGCATTTT
TRBV28,TRBJ2-1,TRBD2,NA,CASSFGRASGRVVEQFF,TGTGCCAGCAGTTTCGGCCGGGCTAGCGGGAGGGTAGTTGAGCAGTTCTTC
TRBV7-7,TRBJ2-2,NA,NA,CASSLGRATGELFF,TGTGCTAGCAGCTTGGGCAGGGCGACCGGGGAGCTGTTTTTT
TRBV27,TRBJ2-7,TRBD1,NA,CASRWTGAYEQYF,TGTGCCAGCCGCTGGACAGGGGCCTACGAGCAGTACTTC
TRBV7-8,TRBJ1-3,NA,NA,CASSLMRLSSGNTIYF,TGTGCCAGCAGCTTAATGAGACTGAGCTCTGGAAACACCATATATTTT
TRBV5-1,TRBJ1-1,NA,NA,CASSLERGEAFF,TGCGCCAGCAGCTTGGAACGCGGTGAAGCTTTCTTT
TRBV28,TRBJ2-1,NA,NA,CASSDTGSSYNEQFF,TGTGCCAGCAGTGATACAGGGAGCTCCTACAATGAGCAGTTCTTC
TRBV7-9,TRBJ1-1,NA,NA,CASSSTTVHREAFF,TGTGCCAGCAGTTCAACGACAGTTCACAGGGAAGCTTTCTTT
TRBV6-1,TRBJ1-2,NA,few,CASRISGGPYGYTF,TGTGCCAGCAGGATAAGCGGGGGACCCTATGGCTACACCTTC
TRBV29-1,TRBJ2-2,NA,NA,CSVEDPGSAGELFF,TGCAGCGTTGAAGACCCGGGTTCAGCGGGGGAGCTGTTTTTT
TRBV27,TRBJ2-7,NA,NA,CARGAAEWFHEQYF,TGTGCCAGGGGTGCGGCCGAGTGGTTCCACGAGCAGTACTTC
TRBV9,TRBJ1-1,TRBD1,NA,CASSSLRGPDTEAFF,TGTGCCAGCAGCAGCCTGAGGGGGCCGGACACTGAAGCTTTCTTT
TRBV10-3,TRBJ1-3,NA,NA,CAGRSQGSGNTIYF,TGTGCCGGCCGTTCACAGGGCTCTGGAAACACCATATATTTT
TRBV18,TRBJ2-2,NA,NA,CASSQPTRDGNTGELFF,TGTGCCAGCTCCCAACCCACCCGGGACGGGAACACCGGGGAGCTGTTTTTT
TRBV5-8,TRBJ2-7,NA,few,CASSMSSYEQYF,TGTGCCAGCAGCATGAGTTCCTACGAGCAGTACTTC
TRBV5-1,TRBJ2-3,NA,NA,CASSTRLSTDTQYF,TGCGCCAGCAGTACACGGCTCAGCACAGATACGCAGTATTTT
TRBV5-1,TRBJ2-7,TRBD2,NA,CASSPTSGSYEQYF,TGCGCCAGCAGCCCGACTAGCGGGAGCTACGAGCAGTACTTC
TRBV6-4,TRBJ2-3,TRBD1,many,CASSDSKGQGTDTQYF,TGTGCCAGCAGTGACTCGAAGGGACAGGGAACAGATACGCAGTATTTT
TRBV4-1,TRBJ2-7,NA,NA,CASSPRGPSYEQYF,TGCGCCAGCAGCCCCAGGGGACCCAGTTACGAGCAGTACTTC
TRBV6-1,TRBJ2-1,NA,NA,CASGWGISLNEQFF,TGTGCCAGTGGATGGGGGATATCCCTCAATGAGCAGTTCTTC
TRBV27,TRBJ2-7,NA,NA,CASRGNLGYEQYF,TGTGCCAGCAGGGGTAACTTAGGATACGAGCAGTACTTC
TRBV18,TRBJ2-7,TRBD1,NA,CASSPPKGTGGRIYEQYF,TGTGCCAGCTCACCACCGAAAGGGACAGGGGGCAGGATTTACGAGCAGTACTTC
TRBV19,TRBJ1-2,NA,NA,CASSLQGADLNYGYTF,TGTGCCAGTAGTCTCCAGGGAGCCGACTTGAACTATGGCTACACCTTC
TRBV6-6,TRBJ2-7,NA,NA,CASRKLEYSSYEQYF,TGTGCCAGCAGGAAACTAGAATATTCCTCCTACGAGCAGTACTTC
TRBV29-1,TRBJ2-1,TRBD2,NA,CSVELAGVRSSYNEQFF,TGCAGCGTTGAACTAGCGGGAGTGAGGAGCTCCTACAATGAGCAGTTCTTC
TRBV6-4,TRBJ2-7,TRBD2,NA,CASSEREGPYEQYF,TGTGCCAGCAGTGAGCGGGAGGGCCCCTACGAGCAGTACTTC
TRBV2,TRBJ1-2,TRBD1,NA,CATGTGLNYGYTF,TGTGCCACGGGGACAGGTCTTAACTATGGCTACACCTTC
TRBV28,TRBJ2-7,NA,NA,CASSSTHRGYF,TGTGCCAGCAGTTCGACCCACCGAGGGTACTTC
TRBV11-3,TRBJ2-4,NA,NA,CASSPSGVGGMGNIQYF,TGTGCCAGCAGCCCGTCTGGGGTGGGGGGAATGGGAAACATTCAGTACTTC
TRBV30,TRBJ2-1,NA,NA,CAWSWAGGDEQFF,TGTGCCTGGAGTTGGGCCGGGGGCGATGAGCAGTTCTTC
TRBV20-1,TRBJ2-7,NA,NA,CSASLSHEQYF,TGCAGTGCTAGTCTCTCCCACGAGCAGTACTTC
TRBV29-1,TRBJ2-3,TRBD2,NA,CSGGGRADTQYF,TGCAGCGGGGGCGGGAGGGCGGATACGCAGTATTTT
TRBV6-1,TRBJ1-1,NA,NA,CASSGSRGNTEAFF,TGTGCCAGCAGTGGAAGTAGGGGGAACACTGAAGCTTTCTTT
TRBV27,TRBJ2-1,NA,NA,CASSLGALRDHYTSYNEQFF,TGTGCCAGCAGTTTAGGAGCGCTTCGGGACCACTATACTTCCTACAATGAGCAGTTCTTC
TRBV6-5,TRBJ1-2,TRBD1,NA,CASNRDGQVDGYTF,TGTGCCAGCAATCGAGACGGACAGGTAGACGGCTACACCTTC
TRBV27,TRBJ1-1,NA,NA,CASSFGGLTEAFF,TGTGCCAGCAGTTTCGGGGGGCTGACTGAAGCTTTCTTT
TRBV27,TRBJ1-5,NA,NA,CASSLSRVGNQPQHF,TGTGCCAGCAGTTTATCGCGGGTTGGGAATCAGCCCCAGCATTTT
TRBV7-8,TRBJ2-1,TRBD2,few,CASSSGRSYNEQFF,TGTGCCAGCAGTAGCGGGAGGTCCTACAATGAGCAGTTCTTC
TRBV2,TRBJ1-1,NA,NA,CASSGRYIAFF,TGTGCCAGCAGTGGGCGGTATATCGCTTTCTTT
TRBV5-4,TRBJ1-2,NA,NA,CASSLDRAFNYGYTF,TGTGCCAGCAGCTTGGACAGAGCCTTTAACTATGGCTACACCTTC
TRBV4-3,TRBJ2-7,NA,NA,CASSQGKGTGYEQYF,TGCGCCAGCAGCCAAGGGAAGGGTACTGGCTACGAGCAGTACTTC
TRBV2,TRBJ2-3,NA,NA,CASIPPGPSTDTQYF,TGTGCCAGCATCCCCCCCGGGCCGAGCACAGATACGCAGTATTTT
TRBV5-1,TRBJ2-7,TRBD1,NA,CASRRDRDWRTYEQYF,TGCGCCAGCAGAAGGGACAGGGATTGGAGGACCTACGAGCAGTACTTC
TRBV5-1,TRBJ2-1,TRBD2,NA,CASSALANSYNEQFF,TGCGCCAGCAGTGCACTAGCGAACTCCTACAATGAGCAGTTCTTC
TRBV30,TRBJ1-1,NA,NA,CAAGDTEAFF,TGTGCCGCCGGGGACACTGAAGCTTTCTTT